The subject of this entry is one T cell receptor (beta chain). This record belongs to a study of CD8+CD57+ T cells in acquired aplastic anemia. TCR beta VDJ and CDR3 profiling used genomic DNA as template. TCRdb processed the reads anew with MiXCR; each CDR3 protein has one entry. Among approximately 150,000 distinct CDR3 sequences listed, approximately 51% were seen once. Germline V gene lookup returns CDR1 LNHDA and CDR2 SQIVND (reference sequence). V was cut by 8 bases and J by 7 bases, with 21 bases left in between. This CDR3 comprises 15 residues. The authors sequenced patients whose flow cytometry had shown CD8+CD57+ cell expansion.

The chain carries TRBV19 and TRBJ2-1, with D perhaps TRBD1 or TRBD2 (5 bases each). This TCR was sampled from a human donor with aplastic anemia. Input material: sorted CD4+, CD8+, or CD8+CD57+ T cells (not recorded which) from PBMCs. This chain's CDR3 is CASAGTVLTVNEQFF. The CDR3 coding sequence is TGTGCCAGTGCCGGGACCGTACTAACGGTGAATGAGCAGTTCTTC.